The rows below give T cell receptor beta chains drawn from one sample of a study of read filtering for tumor transcriptome and immune sequencing. TCRdb reprocessed the reads via MiXCR and lists one record per CDR3 protein. The sample records 50,000 or so distinct CDR3 sequences, more than 9% being singletons. The sequencing sample was made of a population of CD138-negative cells sorted from bone marrow. Receptors were obtained from a donor at least 40 years old with multiple myeloma. Both conserved end residues are part of each CDR3. The order of the fields is J gene, D gene, V gene, clone size, CDR3 DNA, CDR3 protein. D genes are given only for firm matches. Only part of the rows carry a size: once, few, many, or a class if the clone is expanded.

J: TRBJ2-7; D: TRBD1; V: TRBV6-5; size: many; DNA: TGTGCCAGCAGTTCCCCGTGGACAGGGGGCTCCTACGAGCAGTACTTC; CDR3: CASSSPWTGGSYEQYF
J: TRBJ1-2; D: NA; V: TRBV3-1; size: many; DNA: TGTGCCAGCAGCCGCGAGTTAGGCGGCTACACCTTC; CDR3: CASSRELGGYTF
J: TRBJ2-1; D: NA; V: TRBV12-3/TRBV12-4; size: many; DNA: TGTGCCAGCAGTGCCCGCGACAGTTACAATGAGCAGTTCTTC; CDR3: CASSARDSYNEQFF
J: TRBJ2-1; D: NA; V: TRBV5-4; size: many; DNA: TGTGCCAGCAGCTCCGCTAGCGTCCATGAGCAGTTCTTC; CDR3: CASSSASVHEQFF
J: TRBJ2-2; D: NA; V: TRBV11-2; size: few; DNA: TGTGCCAGCAGCTTAGATCGGTACAGATCGAACACCGGGGAGCTGTTTTTT; CDR3: CASSLDRYRSNTGELFF
J: TRBJ1-1; D: NA; V: TRBV30; size: many; DNA: TGTGCCTGGAGTGGTTTGCGCACTGAAGCTTTCTTT; CDR3: CAWSGLRTEAFF
J: TRBJ1-2; D: TRBD1; V: TRBV3-1; size: NA; DNA: TGTGCCAGCAGCCAATCGGGACAGATATATGGCTACACCTTC; CDR3: CASSQSGQIYGYTF
J: TRBJ1-5; D: NA; V: TRBV24-1; size: many; DNA: TGTGCCGTCGACGATAGCAATCAGCCCCAGCATTTT; CDR3: CAVDDSNQPQHF
J: TRBJ2-5; D: TRBD1; V: TRBV20-1; size: many; DNA: TGCAGTGCTAGAGACCCCTCGACAGGGCGGGCCAAAGAGACCCAGTACTTC; CDR3: CSARDPSTGRAKETQYF
J: TRBJ2-7; D: NA; V: TRBV9; size: many; DNA: TGTGCCAGCAGCCCAACGTTGGGGGTGCAGTACTTC; CDR3: CASSPTLGVQYF
J: TRBJ2-1; D: TRBD1; V: TRBV19; size: NA; DNA: TGTGCCAGTAGGAGGACAGGGTACATATACAATGAGCAGCTCTTC; CDR3: CASRRTGYIYNEQLF
J: TRBJ1-2; D: NA; V: TRBV19; size: many; DNA: TGTGCCAGTACTGGACGGCGGAACTATGGCTACACCTTC; CDR3: CASTGRRNYGYTF
J: TRBJ2-7; D: NA; V: TRBV19; size: many; DNA: TGTGCCAGTAGTATTGGAAGTGGGGGCTCCTACGAGCAGTACTTC; CDR3: CASSIGSGGSYEQYF
J: TRBJ1-4; D: TRBD1; V: TRBV9; size: few; DNA: TGTGCCAGCAGCGCCCGGGACAGGGATGAAAAACTGTTTTTT; CDR3: CASSARDRDEKLFF
J: TRBJ2-1; D: TRBD1; V: TRBV3-1; size: many; DNA: TGTGCCAGCAGCACCAGGACAGGGGCCAATGAGCAGTTCTTC; CDR3: CASSTRTGANEQFF
J: TRBJ1-6; D: TRBD1; V: TRBV6-5; size: many; DNA: TGTGCCAGCAGTTACTCGACAGGGGAGCCCCTCCACTTT; CDR3: CASSYSTGEPLHF
J: TRBJ1-1; D: TRBD1; V: TRBV12-3/TRBV12-4; size: many; DNA: TGTGCCAGCAGTTTACCAGGGGGGAGCACTGAAGCTTTCTTT; CDR3: CASSLPGGSTEAFF
J: TRBJ2-5; D: TRBD2; V: TRBV5-4; size: NA; DNA: TGTGCCAGCAAAACGGGGGGTCCTCGGCCAGAGACCCAGTACTTC; CDR3: CASKTGGPRPETQYF
J: TRBJ2-1; D: NA; V: TRBV7-2; size: many; DNA: TGTGCCAGCAGCTTAGCGGCAGGGGTAACTGAGCAGTTCTTC; CDR3: CASSLAAGVTEQFF
J: TRBJ2-3; D: TRBD2; V: TRBV6-1; size: many; DNA: TGTGCCAGCAGAACCGGACTAGCGGGAGACACAGATACGCAGTATTTT; CDR3: CASRTGLAGDTDTQYF
J: TRBJ1-5; D: TRBD1; V: TRBV29-1; size: few; DNA: TGCAGCGTGAGACAGGGGGATCAGCCCCAGCATTTT; CDR3: CSVRQGDQPQHF
J: TRBJ1-1; D: TRBD1; V: TRBV19; size: many; DNA: TGTGCCAGTAGTGGCGGACAGGGGAGTACTGAAGCTTTCTTT; CDR3: CASSGGQGSTEAFF
J: TRBJ1-3; D: NA; V: TRBV7-8; size: many; DNA: TGTGCCAGCAGCCACGATGGAAACACCATATATTTT; CDR3: CASSHDGNTIYF
J: TRBJ1-2; D: NA; V: TRBV20-1; size: many; DNA: TGCAGTGCTAGAGGGGGACCATTCTATGGCTACACCTTC; CDR3: CSARGGPFYGYTF
J: TRBJ2-7; D: TRBD1; V: TRBV5-1; size: NA; DNA: TGCGCCAGCAGCCAGATGGACAGGTTCGACGAGCAGTACTTC; CDR3: CASSQMDRFDEQYF
J: TRBJ2-3; D: TRBD2; V: TRBV2; size: NA; DNA: TGTGCCAGCCTGGGACTAGCGGTTACAGATACGCAGTATTTT; CDR3: CASLGLAVTDTQYF
J: TRBJ2-6; D: NA; V: TRBV6-6; size: many; DNA: TGTGCCAGCAGTTACCCGGACGGCCGCTCTGGGGCCAACGTCCTGACTTTC; CDR3: CASSYPDGRSGANVLTF
J: TRBJ2-7; D: TRBD1; V: TRBV5-6; size: NA; DNA: TGTGCCAGCAGCTCCCGGGACAGGGGGAAGCAGTACTTC; CDR3: CASSSRDRGKQYF
J: TRBJ1-2; D: NA; V: TRBV5-1; size: many; DNA: TGCGCCAGCAGTCTAATGGGATCCTATGGCTACACCTTC; CDR3: CASSLMGSYGYTF
J: TRBJ2-1; D: TRBD2; V: TRBV20-1; size: many; DNA: TGCAGTGCTAGGCTAGCGGGGGGGCCGCGTGAGCAGTTCTTC; CDR3: CSARLAGGPREQFF
J: TRBJ1-1; D: NA; V: TRBV2; size: many; DNA: TGTGCCAGCAGTGAACTCGAGAACACTGAAGCTTTCTTT; CDR3: CASSELENTEAFF
J: TRBJ2-1; D: TRBD2; V: TRBV7-8; size: many; DNA: TGTGCCAGCAGCTTACGAGTCGGCGGGGGGGCGCGCAATGAGCAGTTCTTC; CDR3: CASSLRVGGGARNEQFF
J: TRBJ1-2; D: TRBD1; V: TRBV6-4; size: many; DNA: TGTGCCAGCAGGCCACTTCCGGGACAGGGGTATAACTATGGCTACACCTTC; CDR3: CASRPLPGQGYNYGYTF
J: TRBJ1-3; D: TRBD1; V: TRBV29-1; size: NA; DNA: TGCAGCGTTGACGACAGGGGGCTAGGAAACACCATATATTTT; CDR3: CSVDDRGLGNTIYF
J: TRBJ2-5; D: TRBD1; V: TRBV2; size: many; DNA: TGTGCCAGCAGTGAAGGGCCGGGACAGGGACAAGAGACCCAGTACTTC; CDR3: CASSEGPGQGQETQYF
J: TRBJ2-6; D: NA; V: TRBV28; size: many; DNA: TGTGCCAGCAGTGGGGTGAGTGGGGCCAACGTCCTGACTTTC; CDR3: CASSGVSGANVLTF
J: TRBJ2-1; D: TRBD2; V: TRBV5-4; size: many; DNA: TGTGCCAGCAGCCGACTAGCGGGGTACAATGAGCAGTTCTTC; CDR3: CASSRLAGYNEQFF
J: TRBJ2-5; D: NA; V: TRBV5-1; size: few; DNA: TGCGCCAGCAGGGTGACCGCGGGACAAGAGACCCAGTACTTC; CDR3: CASRVTAGQETQYF
J: TRBJ2-1; D: NA; V: TRBV27; size: many; DNA: TGTGCCAGCAGTTTAATGGGGGGCTATTACAATGAGCAGTTCTTC; CDR3: CASSLMGGYYNEQFF
J: TRBJ2-7; D: NA; V: TRBV12-3/TRBV12-4; size: many; DNA: TGTGCCAGCAGCGTTAACCAGGGCGTCAAGCAGTACTTC; CDR3: CASSVNQGVKQYF
J: TRBJ2-7; D: TRBD2; V: TRBV25-1; size: medium-sized; DNA: TGTGCCAGCAGTGTCAAACGCCCGGGCGGGAGCTACGAGCAGTACTTC; CDR3: CASSVKRPGGSYEQYF
J: TRBJ1-2; D: NA; V: TRBV20-1; size: many; DNA: TGCAGTGCTAGAGTTAGAGGAACGTCCCCAACCTTCTATGGCTACACCTTC; CDR3: CSARVRGTSPTFYGYTF
J: TRBJ2-2; D: NA; V: TRBV19; size: many; DNA: TGTGCCAGTAGTATCAACAGGGCCGGCACCGGGGAGCTGTTTTTT; CDR3: CASSINRAGTGELFF
J: TRBJ1-6; D: TRBD1; V: TRBV10-2; size: many; DNA: TGCGCCAGCGGGACAGGGAGGCTTTCACCCCTCCACTTT; CDR3: CASGTGRLSPLHF
J: TRBJ1-1; D: NA; V: TRBV29-1; size: many; DNA: TGCAGCGTTGGGGCCCGAAGGGACACTGAAGCTTTCTTT; CDR3: CSVGARRDTEAFF
J: TRBJ2-1; D: TRBD2; V: TRBV29-1; size: many; DNA: TGCAGCGTCTTAGCGGGGGGGCGTTACAATGAGCAGTTCTTC; CDR3: CSVLAGGRYNEQFF
J: TRBJ1-1; D: TRBD1; V: TRBV5-1; size: many; DNA: TGCGCCAGCAACGGACAGGGTGCCACTGAAGCTTTCTTT; CDR3: CASNGQGATEAFF
J: TRBJ2-5; D: NA; V: TRBV7-6; size: many; DNA: TGTGCCAGCAGCTCCCGGGACCCCCTCGGGGAGACCCAGTACTTC; CDR3: CASSSRDPLGETQYF
J: TRBJ1-2; D: NA; V: TRBV7-9; size: many; DNA: TGTGCCAGCAGCCTCCCCCGCGGGGTAGGCTATGGCTACACCTTC; CDR3: CASSLPRGVGYGYTF
J: TRBJ2-7; D: NA; V: TRBV23-1; size: few; DNA: TGCGCCAGCAGTCAAGTGGTGCGGGGCCAAAACAAGCTCTACGAGCAGTACTTC; CDR3: CASSQVVRGQNKLYEQYF
J: TRBJ2-1; D: TRBD2; V: TRBV27; size: many; DNA: TGTGCCAGCAGTTTAAGGCGGGGGGGGGACAATGAGCAGTTCTTC; CDR3: CASSLRRGGDNEQFF
J: TRBJ2-7; D: TRBD2; V: TRBV5-1; size: NA; DNA: TGCGCCAGCAACCCACGTCCGGGGACTAGCGGGGGCGAGCAGTACTTC; CDR3: CASNPRPGTSGGEQYF